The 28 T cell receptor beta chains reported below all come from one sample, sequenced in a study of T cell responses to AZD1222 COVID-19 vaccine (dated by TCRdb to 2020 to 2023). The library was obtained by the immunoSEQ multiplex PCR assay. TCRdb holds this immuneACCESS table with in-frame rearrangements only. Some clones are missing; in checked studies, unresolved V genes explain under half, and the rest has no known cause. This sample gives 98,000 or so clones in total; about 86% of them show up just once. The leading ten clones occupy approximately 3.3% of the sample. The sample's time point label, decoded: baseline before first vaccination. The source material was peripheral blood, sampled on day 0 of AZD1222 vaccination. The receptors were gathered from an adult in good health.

As DNA, the CDR3 is TGTGCCAGCAGGGCCACAGGGACTGAAGCTTTCTTT. Translated, it gives CASRATGTEAFF. The chain is built from TRBV7-9 and TRBJ1-1, with D tentatively TRBD1 (6 bases). The length of the CDR3 is 12 residues. Germline loops: CDR1 SEHNR, CDR2 FQNEAQ (reference sequence). V gave up 6 bases and J gave up 5 bases, with 10 bases separating them.

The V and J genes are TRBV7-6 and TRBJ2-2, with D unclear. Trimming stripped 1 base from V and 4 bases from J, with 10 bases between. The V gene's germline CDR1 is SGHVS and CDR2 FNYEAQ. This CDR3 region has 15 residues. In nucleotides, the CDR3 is TGTGCCAGCAGCTTAGGTGGGTCGGCCACCGGGGAGCTGTTTTTT. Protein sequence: CASSLGGSATGELFF.

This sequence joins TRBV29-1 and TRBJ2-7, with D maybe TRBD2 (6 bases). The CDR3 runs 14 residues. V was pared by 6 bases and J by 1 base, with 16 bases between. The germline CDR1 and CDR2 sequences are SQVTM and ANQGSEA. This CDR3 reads CSVPRLDGSYEQYF. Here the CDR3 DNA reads TGCAGCGTACCTCGACTAGACGGTTCCTACGAGCAGTACTTC.

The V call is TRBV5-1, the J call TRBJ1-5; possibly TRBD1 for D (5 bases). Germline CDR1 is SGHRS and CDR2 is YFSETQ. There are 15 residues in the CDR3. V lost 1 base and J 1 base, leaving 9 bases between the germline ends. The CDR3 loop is CASSLSGPSNQPQHF. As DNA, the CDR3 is TGCGCCAGCAGCTTGTCAGGGCCAAGCAATCAGCCCCAGCATTTT.

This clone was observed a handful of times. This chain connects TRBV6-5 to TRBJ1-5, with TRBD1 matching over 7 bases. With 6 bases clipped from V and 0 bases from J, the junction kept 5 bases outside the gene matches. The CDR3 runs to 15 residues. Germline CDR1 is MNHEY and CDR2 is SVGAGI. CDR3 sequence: CASSLTGSSNQPQHF. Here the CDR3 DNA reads TGTGCCAGCAGCCTGACAGGGAGTAGCAATCAGCCCCAGCATTTT.

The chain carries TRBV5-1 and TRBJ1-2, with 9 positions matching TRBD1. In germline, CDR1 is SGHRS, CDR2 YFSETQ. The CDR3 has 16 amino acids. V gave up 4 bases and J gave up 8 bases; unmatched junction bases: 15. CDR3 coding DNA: TGCGCCAGCAGCCCGAATCATCTACAGGGGGCGCAAGGCTACACCTTC. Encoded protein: CASSPNHLQGAQGYTF.

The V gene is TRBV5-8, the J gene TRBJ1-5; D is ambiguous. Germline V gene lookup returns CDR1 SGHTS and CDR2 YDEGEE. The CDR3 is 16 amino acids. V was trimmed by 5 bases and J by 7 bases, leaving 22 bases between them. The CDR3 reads CASRSLAGGMGQPQHF. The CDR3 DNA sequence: TGTGCCAGCAGATCCTTAGCGGGAGGAATGGGGCAGCCCCAGCATTTT.

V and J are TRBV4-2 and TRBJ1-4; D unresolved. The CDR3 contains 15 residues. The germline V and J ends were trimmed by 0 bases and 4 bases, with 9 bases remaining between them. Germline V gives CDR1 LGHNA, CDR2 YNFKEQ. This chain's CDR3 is CASSQEVHSNEKLFF. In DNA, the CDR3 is TGTGCCAGCAGCCAAGAAGTTCATAGTAATGAAAAACTGTTTTTT.

The CDR3 sequence: CASSLRTGSTEAFF. The DNA for the CDR3 is TGCGCCAGCAGCCTTAGGACAGGGAGCACTGAAGCTTTCTTT. The chain employs TRBV5-1 and TRBJ1-1; 8 bases map to TRBD1. The CDR3 contains 14 residues. From germline, CDR1 is SGHRS and CDR2 YFSETQ. V lost 4 bases to trimming and J lost 4 bases; unmatched junction nucleotides: 6.

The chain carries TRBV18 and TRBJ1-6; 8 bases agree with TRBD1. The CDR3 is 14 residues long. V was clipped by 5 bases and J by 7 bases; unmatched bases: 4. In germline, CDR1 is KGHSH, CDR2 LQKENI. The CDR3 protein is CASSRDRNNSPLHF. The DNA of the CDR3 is TGTGCCAGCTCAAGGGACAGGAACAATTCACCCCTCCACTTT.

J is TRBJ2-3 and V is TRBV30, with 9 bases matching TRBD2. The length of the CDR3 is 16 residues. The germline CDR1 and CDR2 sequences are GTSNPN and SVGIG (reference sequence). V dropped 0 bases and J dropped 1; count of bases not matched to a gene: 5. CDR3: CAWSVQTSGRTDTQYF. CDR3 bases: TGTGCCTGGAGTGTACAGACTAGCGGACGCACAGATACGCAGTATTTT.

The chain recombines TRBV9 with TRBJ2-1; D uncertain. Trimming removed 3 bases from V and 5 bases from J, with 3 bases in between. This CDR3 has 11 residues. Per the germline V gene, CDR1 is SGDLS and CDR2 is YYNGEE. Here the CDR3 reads CASSEDNEQFF. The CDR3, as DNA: TGTGCCAGCAGCGAGGACAATGAGCAGTTCTTC.

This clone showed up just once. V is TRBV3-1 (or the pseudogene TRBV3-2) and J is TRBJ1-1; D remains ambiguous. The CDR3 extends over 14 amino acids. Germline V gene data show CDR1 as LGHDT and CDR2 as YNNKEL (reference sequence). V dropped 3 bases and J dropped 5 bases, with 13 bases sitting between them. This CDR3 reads CASSQQGQGTEAFF. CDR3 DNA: TGTGCCAGCAGCCAGCAAGGCCAAGGGACTGAAGCTTTCTTT.

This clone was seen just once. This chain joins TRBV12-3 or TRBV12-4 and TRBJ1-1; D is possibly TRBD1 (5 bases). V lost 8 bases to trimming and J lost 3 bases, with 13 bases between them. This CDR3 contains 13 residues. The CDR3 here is CASGDFGDTEAFF. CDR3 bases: TGTGCCAGCGGGGACTTCGGGGACACTGAAGCTTTCTTT.

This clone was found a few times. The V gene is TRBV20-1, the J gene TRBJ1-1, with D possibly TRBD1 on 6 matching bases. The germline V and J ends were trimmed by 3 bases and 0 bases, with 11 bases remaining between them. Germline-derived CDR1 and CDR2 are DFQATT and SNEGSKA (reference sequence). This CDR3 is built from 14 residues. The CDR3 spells CSASGQLMNTEAFF. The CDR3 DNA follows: TGCAGTGCTAGTGGACAGCTCATGAACACTGAAGCTTTCTTT.

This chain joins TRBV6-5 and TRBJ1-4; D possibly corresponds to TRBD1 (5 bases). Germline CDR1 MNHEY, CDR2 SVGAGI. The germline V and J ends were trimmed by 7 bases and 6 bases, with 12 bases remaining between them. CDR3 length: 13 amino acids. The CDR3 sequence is CASKLRGDEKLFF. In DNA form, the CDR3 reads TGTGCCAGCAAACTGAGAGGGGATGAAAAACTGTTTTTT.

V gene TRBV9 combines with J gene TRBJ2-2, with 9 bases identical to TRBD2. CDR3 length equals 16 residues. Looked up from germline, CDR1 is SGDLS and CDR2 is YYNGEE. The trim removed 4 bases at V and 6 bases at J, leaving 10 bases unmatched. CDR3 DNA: TGTGCCAGCAGCCCCCAGCTAGCGGGGAAGGCCGGGGAGCTGTTTTTT. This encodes CASSPQLAGKAGELFF.

The CDR3 loop reads CASSPVPGDRAQYF. CDR3 nucleotides: TGTGCCAGCAGCCCAGTACCAGGGGATAGGGCCCAGTACTTC. The gene calls are TRBV9 and TRBJ2-5, with a tentative D call TRBD1 (6 bases). With 4 bases removed from V and 9 bases from J, the gap between germline ends came to 19 bases. This CDR3 contains 14 residues. Germline-derived CDR1 and CDR2 are SGDLS and YYNGEE.

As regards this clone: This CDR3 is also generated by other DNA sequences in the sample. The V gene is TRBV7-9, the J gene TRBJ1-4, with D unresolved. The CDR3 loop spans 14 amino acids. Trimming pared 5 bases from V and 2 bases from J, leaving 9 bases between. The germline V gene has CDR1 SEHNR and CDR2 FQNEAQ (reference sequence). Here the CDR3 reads CASSPTRTNEKLFF. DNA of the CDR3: TGTGCCAGCAGCCCGACGAGGACTAATGAAAAACTGTTTTTT.

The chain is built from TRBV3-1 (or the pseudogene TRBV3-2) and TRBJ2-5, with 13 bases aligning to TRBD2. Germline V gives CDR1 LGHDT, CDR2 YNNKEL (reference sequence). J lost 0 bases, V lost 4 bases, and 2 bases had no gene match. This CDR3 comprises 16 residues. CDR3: CASSPTSGGYQETQYF. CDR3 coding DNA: TGTGCCAGCAGCCCGACTAGCGGGGGGTACCAAGAGACCCAGTACTTC.

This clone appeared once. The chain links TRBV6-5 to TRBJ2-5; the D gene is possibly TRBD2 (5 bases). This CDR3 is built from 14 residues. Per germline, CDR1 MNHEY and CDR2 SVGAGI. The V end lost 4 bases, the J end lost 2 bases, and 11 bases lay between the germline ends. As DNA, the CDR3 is TGTGCCAGCAGTTCCCCCGGCGGGCAAGAGACCCAGTACTTC. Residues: CASSSPGGQETQYF.

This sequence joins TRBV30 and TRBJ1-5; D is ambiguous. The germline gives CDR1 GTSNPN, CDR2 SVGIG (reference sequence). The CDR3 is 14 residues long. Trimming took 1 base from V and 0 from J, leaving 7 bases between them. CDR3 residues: CAWSADNSNQPQHF. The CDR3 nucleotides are TGTGCCTGGAGTGCGGATAATAGCAATCAGCCCCAGCATTTT.

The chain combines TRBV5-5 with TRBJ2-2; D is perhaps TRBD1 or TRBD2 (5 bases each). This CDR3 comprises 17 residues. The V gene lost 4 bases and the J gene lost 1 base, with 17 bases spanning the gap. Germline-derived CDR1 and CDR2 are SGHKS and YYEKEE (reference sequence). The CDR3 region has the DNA TGTGCCAGCAGCCAGGGACGAGCCGTAATGAACACCGGGGAGCTGTTTTTT. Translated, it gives CASSQGRAVMNTGELFF.

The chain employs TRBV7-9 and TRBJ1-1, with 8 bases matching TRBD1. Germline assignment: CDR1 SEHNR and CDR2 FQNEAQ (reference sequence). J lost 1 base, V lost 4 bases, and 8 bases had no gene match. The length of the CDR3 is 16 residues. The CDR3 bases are TGTGCCAGCAGCTCCGGACAGGGCTTACGGAACACTGAAGCTTTCTTT. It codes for CASSSGQGLRNTEAFF. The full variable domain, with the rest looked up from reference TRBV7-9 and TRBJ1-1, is DTGVSQNPRHKITKRGQNVTFRCDPISEHNRLYWYRQTLGQGPEFLTYFQNEAQLEKSRLLSDRFSAERPKGSFSTLEIQRTEQGDSAMYLCASSSGQGLRNTEAFFGQGTRLTVV.

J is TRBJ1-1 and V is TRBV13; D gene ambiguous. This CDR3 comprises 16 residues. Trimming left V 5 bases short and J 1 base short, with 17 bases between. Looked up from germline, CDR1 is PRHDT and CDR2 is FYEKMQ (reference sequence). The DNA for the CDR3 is TGTGCCAGCAGCGCAGGAGGGCGTAGGAAGAACACTGAAGCTTTCTTT. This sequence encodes CASSAGGRRKNTEAFF.

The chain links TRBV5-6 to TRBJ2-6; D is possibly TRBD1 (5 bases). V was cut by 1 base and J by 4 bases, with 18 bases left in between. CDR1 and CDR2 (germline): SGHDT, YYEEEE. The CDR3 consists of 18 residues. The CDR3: CASSLSTAGFSGANVLTF. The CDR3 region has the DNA TGTGCCAGCAGCTTGTCGACAGCAGGTTTTTCCGGGGCCAACGTCCTGACTTTC.

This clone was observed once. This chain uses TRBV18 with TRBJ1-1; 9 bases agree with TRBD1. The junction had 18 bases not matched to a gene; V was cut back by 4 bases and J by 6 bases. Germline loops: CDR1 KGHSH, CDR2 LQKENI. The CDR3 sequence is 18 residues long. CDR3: CASSQAQGATLASSEAFF. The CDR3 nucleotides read TGTGCCAGCTCACAAGCACAGGGGGCTACCTTGGCGAGCTCTGAAGCTTTCTTT.

The DNA for the CDR3 is TGTGCCTGGAGTAACAGGCCCCCGGGTTACAATGAGCAGTTCTTC. It specifies CAWSNRPPGYNEQFF. V gene TRBV30 combines with J gene TRBJ2-1, with D possibly matching TRBD1 (5 bases). There are 15 residues in the CDR3. Germline loops: CDR1 GTSNPN, CDR2 SVGIG (reference sequence). The V end was cut by 2 bases, the J end by 4 bases, with 15 bases between. Supplemented by reference TRBV30 and TRBJ2-1, the full variable domain reads SQTIHQWPATLVQPVGSPLSLECTVEGTSNPNLYWYRQAAGRGLQLLFYSVGIGQISSEVPQNLSASRPQDRQFILSSKKLLLSDSGFYLCAWSNRPPGYNEQFFGPGTRLTVL.